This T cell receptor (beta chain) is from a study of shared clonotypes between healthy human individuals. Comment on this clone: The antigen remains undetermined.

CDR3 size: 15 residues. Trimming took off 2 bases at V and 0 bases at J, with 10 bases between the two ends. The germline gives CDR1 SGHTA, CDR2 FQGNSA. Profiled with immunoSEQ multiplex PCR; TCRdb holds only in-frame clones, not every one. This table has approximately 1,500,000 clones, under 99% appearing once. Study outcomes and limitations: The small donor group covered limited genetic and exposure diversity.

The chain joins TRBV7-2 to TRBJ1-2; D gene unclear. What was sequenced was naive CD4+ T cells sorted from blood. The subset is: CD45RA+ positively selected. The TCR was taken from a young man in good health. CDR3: CASSLTPGTNYGYTF. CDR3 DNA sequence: TGTGCCAGCAGCTTAACACCCGGTACTAACTATGGCTACACCTTC.